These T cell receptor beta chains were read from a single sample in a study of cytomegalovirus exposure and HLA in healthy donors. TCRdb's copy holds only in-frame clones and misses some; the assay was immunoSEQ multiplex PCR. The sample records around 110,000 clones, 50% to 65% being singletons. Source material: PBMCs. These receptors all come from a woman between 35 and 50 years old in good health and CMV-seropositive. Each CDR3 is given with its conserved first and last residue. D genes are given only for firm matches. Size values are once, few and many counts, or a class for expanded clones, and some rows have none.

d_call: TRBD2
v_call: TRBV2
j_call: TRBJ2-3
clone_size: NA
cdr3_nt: TGTGCCAGCAGGGGACTACTCACAGATACGCAGTATTTT
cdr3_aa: CASRGLLTDTQYF

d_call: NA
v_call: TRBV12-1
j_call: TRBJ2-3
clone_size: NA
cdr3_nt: TGTGCCAGCAGCTTTGATGCGGGAGGGCCAGCAGATACGCAGTATTTT
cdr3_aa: CASSFDAGGPADTQYF

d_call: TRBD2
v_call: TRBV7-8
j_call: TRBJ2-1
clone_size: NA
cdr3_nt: TGTGCCAGCAGGAAAACTAGCGGGAGTTGGAATGAGCAGTTCTTC
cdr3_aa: CASRKTSGSWNEQFF

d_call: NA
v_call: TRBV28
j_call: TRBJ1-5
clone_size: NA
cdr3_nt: TGTGCCAGCAGTATCATAGGCCGGTGGGGCGGACGGCGTCAGCCCCAGCATTTT
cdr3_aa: CASSIIGRWGGRRQPQHF

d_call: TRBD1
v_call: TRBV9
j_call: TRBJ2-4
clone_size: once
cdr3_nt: TGTGCCAGCAGCAAACGGACAGGGGGAGACATTCAGTACTTC
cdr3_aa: CASSKRTGGDIQYF

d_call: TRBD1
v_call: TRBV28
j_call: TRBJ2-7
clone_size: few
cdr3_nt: TGTGCCAGCAGCTATCTCTCCGGGACAGGGGTCTACGAGCAGTACTTC
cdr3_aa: CASSYLSGTGVYEQYF

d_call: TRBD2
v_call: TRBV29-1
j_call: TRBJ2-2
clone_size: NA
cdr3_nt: TGCAGCGTTGCTAGCGGGAGGACCGGGGAGCTGTTTTTT
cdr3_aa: CSVASGRTGELFF

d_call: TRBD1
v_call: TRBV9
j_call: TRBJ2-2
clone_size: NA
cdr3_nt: TGTGCCAGCAGCGTAGCAGGGGGCGCGAACACCGGGGAGCTGTTTTTT
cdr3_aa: CASSVAGGANTGELFF

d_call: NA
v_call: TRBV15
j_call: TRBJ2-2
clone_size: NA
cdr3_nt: TGTGCCACCAGCAGGGCGATAGTACTAACTACCGGGGAGCTGTTTTTT
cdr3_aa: CATSRAIVLTTGELFF

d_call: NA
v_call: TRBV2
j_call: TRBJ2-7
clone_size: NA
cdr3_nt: TGTGCCAGCGGGAGCTCCTACGAGCAGTACTTC
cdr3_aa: CASGSSYEQYF

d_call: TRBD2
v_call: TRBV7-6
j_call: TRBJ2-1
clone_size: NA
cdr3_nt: TGTGCCAGCAGCTTAGCCGCTAGCGGCACTGAGCAGTTCTTC
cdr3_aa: CASSLAASGTEQFF

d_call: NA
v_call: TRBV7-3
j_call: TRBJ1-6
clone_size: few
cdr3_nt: TGTGCCAGCAGCTTGAGCTTGAATTCACCCCTCCACTTT
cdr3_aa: CASSLSLNSPLHF

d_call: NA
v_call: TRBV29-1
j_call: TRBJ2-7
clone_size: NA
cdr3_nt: TGCAGCGTTCCTTCCCAGGTCAGTCCCTACGAGCAGTACTTC
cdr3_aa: CSVPSQVSPYEQYF

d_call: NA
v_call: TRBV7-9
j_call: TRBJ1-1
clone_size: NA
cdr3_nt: TGTGCCAGCAGCTTAGAAGTAGTGTTCACTGAAGCTTTCTTT
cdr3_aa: CASSLEVVFTEAFF

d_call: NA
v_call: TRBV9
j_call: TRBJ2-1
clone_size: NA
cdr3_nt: TGTGCCAGCAGCGTAGATCCGGGAGACAATGAGCAGTTCTTC
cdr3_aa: CASSVDPGDNEQFF

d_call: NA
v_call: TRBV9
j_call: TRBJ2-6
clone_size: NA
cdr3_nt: TGTGCCAGCAGCGTATTCTCGGTGAGAAACTCTGGGGCCAACGTCCTGACTTTC
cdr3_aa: CASSVFSVRNSGANVLTF